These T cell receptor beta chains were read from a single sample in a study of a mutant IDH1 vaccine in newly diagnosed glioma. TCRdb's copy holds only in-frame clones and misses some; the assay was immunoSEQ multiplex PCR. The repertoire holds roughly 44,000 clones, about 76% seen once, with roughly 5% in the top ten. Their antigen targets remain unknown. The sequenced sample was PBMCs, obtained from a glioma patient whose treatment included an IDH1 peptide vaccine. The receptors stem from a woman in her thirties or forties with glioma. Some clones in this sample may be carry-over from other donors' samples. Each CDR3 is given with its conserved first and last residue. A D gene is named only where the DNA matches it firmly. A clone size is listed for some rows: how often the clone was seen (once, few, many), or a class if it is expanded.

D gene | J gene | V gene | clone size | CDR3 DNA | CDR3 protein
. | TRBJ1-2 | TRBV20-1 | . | TGCAGTGGGGGGAGGGGCTATGGCTACACCTTC | CSGGRGYGYTF
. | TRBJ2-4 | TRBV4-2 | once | TGTGCCAGCAGCCAGCCCACCGGGGGTCTAGCCAAAAACATTCAGTACTTC | CASSQPTGGLAKNIQYF
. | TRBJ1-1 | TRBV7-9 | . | TGTGCCAGCAGTCGTCTTATGAACACTGAAGCTTTCTTT | CASSRLMNTEAFF
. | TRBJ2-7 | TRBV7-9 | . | TGTGCCAGCACCCCGCTGGGGGACGAGCAGTACTTC | CASTPLGDEQYF
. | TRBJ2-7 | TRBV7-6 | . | TGTGCCAGCAGCGCGGGACAGCCATCCTACGAGCAGTACTTC | CASSAGQPSYEQYF
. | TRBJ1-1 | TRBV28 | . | TGTGCCAGCAGTTCCGGGGCACGGACTGAAGCTTTCTTT | CASSSGARTEAFF
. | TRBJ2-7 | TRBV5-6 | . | TGTGCCAGCAGCTTGGGCACCTACGAGCAGTACTTC | CASSLGTYEQYF
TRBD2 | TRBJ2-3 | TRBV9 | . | TGTGCCAGCAGCCGCTTTAGCGGGAGGGCCACAGATACGCAGTATTTT | CASSRFSGRATDTQYF
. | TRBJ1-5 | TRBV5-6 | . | TGTGCCAGCAGCTTGAGGAATAGCAATCAGCCCCAGCATTTT | CASSLRNSNQPQHF
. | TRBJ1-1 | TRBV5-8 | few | TGTGCCAGCAGCTTAGTGAACAACTGGGAAAAAGCTTTCTTT | CASSLVNNWEKAFF
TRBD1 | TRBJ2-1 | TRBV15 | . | TGTGCCACCAGCCCCGGACAGGGGTTATCCCATGAGCAGTTCTTC | CATSPGQGLSHEQFF
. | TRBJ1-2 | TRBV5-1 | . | TGCGCCAGCAGCTTGGTGGAGGGAGGAGGCTACACCTTC | CASSLVEGGGYTF
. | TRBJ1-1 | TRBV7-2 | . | TGTGCCAGCAGTGGTAGGGGCACTGAAGCTTTCTTT | CASSGRGTEAFF
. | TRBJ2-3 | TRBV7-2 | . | TGTGCCAGCAGCTTAATGAGCACAGATACGCAGTATTTT | CASSLMSTDTQYF
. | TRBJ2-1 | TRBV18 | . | TGTGCCAGCTCACCACAGGGGGGCGAGAGCAATGAGCAGTTCTTC | CASSPQGGESNEQFF
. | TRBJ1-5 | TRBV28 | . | TGTGCCAGCAGACCCGGGGGTGGGCAGGCCAATCAGCCCCAGCATTTT | CASRPGGGQANQPQHF
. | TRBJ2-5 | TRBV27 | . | TGTGCCAGCAGTCCTAGGGGACGGGGGGCGGTATTAGAGACCCAGTACTTC | CASSPRGRGAVLETQYF
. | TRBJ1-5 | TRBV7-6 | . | TGTGCCAGCAGCTTATACTCTGGGACGCCCCAGCATTTT | CASSLYSGTPQHF
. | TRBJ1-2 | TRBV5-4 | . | TGTGCCAGCAGCTCAATCAGGGGTGGGAACTATGGCTACACCTTC | CASSSIRGGNYGYTF
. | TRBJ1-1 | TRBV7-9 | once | TGTGCCAGCAGCGGTAGGACCCGGAACACTGAAGCTTTCTTT | CASSGRTRNTEAFF
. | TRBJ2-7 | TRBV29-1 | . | TGCAGCGTTGAAAAGGGATGGGGGATCTCCCACGAGCAGTACTTC | CSVEKGWGISHEQYF
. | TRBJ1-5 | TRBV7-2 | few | TGTGCCAGCAGCTTAATAGGACGGGGGTATCAGCCCCAGCATTTT | CASSLIGRGYQPQHF
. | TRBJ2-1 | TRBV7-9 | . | TGTGCCAGCTCAACAACCGGGACAGGGACTAGTAGTGAGCAGTTCTTC | CASSTTGTGTSSEQFF
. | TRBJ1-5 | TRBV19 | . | TGTGCCAGTAGTGCCCGGACCGTAGGAGGTGGGAGCAATCAGCCCCAGCATTTT | CASSARTVGGGSNQPQHF
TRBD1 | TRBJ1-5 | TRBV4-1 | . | TGCGCCAGCAGCCAAGGGGACAGGGCGCATCAGCCCCAGCATTTT | CASSQGDRAHQPQHF
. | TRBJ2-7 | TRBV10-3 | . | TGTGCCATCAGTTCGACAGGTTCTAACTACGAGCAGTACTTC | CAISSTGSNYEQYF
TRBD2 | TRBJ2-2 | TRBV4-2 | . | TGTGCCAGCAGTATGTTAGCGGGAGGGCCATCCAAGGTCGGGGAGCTGTTTTTT | CASSMLAGGPSKVGELFF
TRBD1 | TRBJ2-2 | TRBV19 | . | TGTGCCAGTAGGCCGGGACAGGGGTCTACCGGGGAGCTGTTTTTT | CASRPGQGSTGELFF
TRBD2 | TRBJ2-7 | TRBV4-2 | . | TGTGCCAGCAGCCAAGATCCGGCTAGCGGGGGGCGGTACGAGCAGTACTTC | CASSQDPASGGRYEQYF
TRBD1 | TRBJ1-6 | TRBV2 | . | TGTGCCAGCAGTGTTCAGGGGGGAACGAATTCACCCCTCCACTTT | CASSVQGGTNSPLHF